One sample yielded the 4 T cell receptor beta chains listed below, sequenced in a study of cytomegalovirus exposure and HLA in healthy donors. PCR primers comprised 60 Vbeta and 13 Jbeta primers. Produced via immunoSEQ multiplex PCR; TCRdb's table is partial and in-frame only. This table has under 200,000 clones, around 63% appearing once. The sample was PBMCs. Every receptor here comes from a woman between 18 and 30 years old in good health and CMV-seropositive.

This rearrangement joins TRBV4-1 to TRBJ2-7; D gene unclear. The CDR3 length is 14 residues. Trimming stripped 0 bases from V and 0 bases from J, with 6 bases between. Germline values: CDR1 MGHRA, CDR2 YSYEKL. The CDR3 here is CASSQEDTSYEQYF. The CDR3 bases are TGCGCCAGCAGCCAAGAAGACACCTCCTACGAGCAGTACTTC.

There are a few counts of this clone. V usage is TRBV5-1 and J usage is TRBJ2-7; TRBD2 matches 10 bases. The CDR3 is made up of 14 amino acids. V lost 2 bases, J lost 7 bases, and 6 bases stayed unmatched. Per the germline V gene, CDR1 is SGHRS and CDR2 is YFSETQ. CDR3 sequence: CASSLLAGLQEQYF. Written as DNA, the CDR3 is TGCGCCAGCAGCTTACTAGCGGGGCTTCAAGAGCAGTACTTC.

The rearrangement joins TRBV7-3 to TRBJ2-1; 9 nucleotides agree with TRBD2. The junction had 12 bases not matched to a gene; V was cut back by 0 bases and J by 9 bases. Germline CDR1 SGHTA, CDR2 FQGTGA. CDR3 size: 17 residues. CDR3 loop: CASSLTPLAGRLGEQFF. The CDR3 region has the DNA TGTGCCAGCAGCTTAACCCCGCTAGCGGGAAGACTTGGTGAGCAGTTCTTC.

The V and J genes are TRBV30 and TRBJ1-2; D gene ambiguous. Per the germline V gene, CDR1 is GTSNPN and CDR2 is SVGIG (reference sequence). V was trimmed by 2 bases and J by 3 bases, leaving 13 bases between them. The CDR3 sequence is 14 residues long. The CDR3, as DNA: TGTGCCTGGAGTCGGTCCGCGGGCGACTATGGCTACACCTTC. It encodes CAWSRSAGDYGYTF.